The 9 T cell receptor beta chains given below trace back to one sample, sequenced in a study of T cell repertoires in cytomegalovirus infection (dated by TCRdb to the late 2010s). Sequencing relied on an Illumina HiSeq 1500. TCRdb cleaned the public reads at Q25 with fastp, built clones with MiXCR and kept in-frame beta chains. Rows are combined by CDR3 protein, so each entry shows the most common genes and DNA. Within this sample are about 770,000 distinct CDR3 sequences, with 29% of them counted one time only. The ten largest account for around 13% of the sample. Their antigens remain unidentified. The sample's treatment or condition label, in plain terms: in vitro stimulation with specific CMV peptide epitopes to enrich CMV-specific T cells. The source was cultured CD8+ T cells from PBMCs, collected from culture after CMV antigen stimulation. The receptors shown here come from a human donor in good health (CMV status not recorded). Some clones in this sample may be carry-over from other donors' samples.

The V gene is TRBV27, the J gene TRBJ1-5; D possibly corresponds to TRBD1 (6 bases). Trimming left V 2 bases short and J 7 bases short, with 18 bases between. Germline assignment: CDR1 MNHEY and CDR2 SMNVEV (reference sequence). The CDR3 covers 16 residues. The CDR3 sequence: CASSLLSDRSGQPQHF. CDR3 nucleotides: TGTGCCAGCAGTTTACTAAGCGACAGGTCGGGGCAGCCCCAGCATTTT.

The CDR3 DNA reads as TGTGCCAGCAGCACAGGTAGCGGGGGATACCAAGAGACCCAGTACTTC. Translating it yields CASSTGSGGYQETQYF. V and J are TRBV5-4 and TRBJ2-5; 9 bases match TRBD2. Germline V lookup: CDR1 SGHNT, CDR2 YYREEE (reference sequence). The CDR3 contains 16 residues. V gave up 4 bases and J gave up 0 bases; unmatched junction bases: 7.

This clonotype was observed a handful of times. The chain has TRBV20-1 and TRBJ2-5, with D possibly being TRBD2 (5 bases). The CDR3 is 18 amino acids. Germline lookup yields CDR1 DFQATT and CDR2 SNEGSKA (reference sequence). Trimming removed 0 bases at V and 5 bases at J, with 25 bases between. The CDR3 coding sequence is TGCAGTGCTAGAGATCAGGACGGGTACTTCATTTCGGGGGAGACCCAGTACTTC. Protein sequence: CSARDQDGYFISGETQYF.

V is TRBV29-1 and J is TRBJ1-2, with TRBD1 identical over 7 bases. This CDR3 region has 12 residues. J was trimmed by 8 bases and V by 5 bases; bases with no gene match: 8. Germline V CDR1 and CDR2: SQVTM, ANQGSEA. The CDR3 region is CSVWEGAVGYTF. CDR3 DNA: TGCAGCGTTTGGGAGGGGGCGGTCGGCTACACCTTC.

This clonotype appeared many times. The chain combines TRBV12-3 or TRBV12-4 with TRBJ2-3, with D possibly being TRBD1 or TRBD2 (6 bases each). The V end was cut by 4 bases, the J end by 2 bases, with 13 bases between. The CDR3 consists of 15 residues. CDR3 bases: TGTGCCAGCAGTTCCACCCCGGGGGCCACAGATACGCAGTATTTT. This translates into CASSSTPGATDTQYF.

The rearrangement joins TRBV6-1 to TRBJ2-7; D remains unclear. CDR1 is MNHNS, CDR2 SASEGT, per germline. CDR3 length: 16 amino acids. Trimming took off 5 bases at V and 5 bases at J, with 22 bases between the two ends. CDR3 region: CASSMRRLTNSDEQYV. The CDR3 bases are TGTGCCAGCAGTATGCGACGCTTGACAAATTCGGACGAGCAGTACGTC.

This clonotype has a handful of counts. J is TRBJ2-2 and V is TRBV9; the D is unclear. V lost 0 bases and J 4 bases, leaving 19 bases between the germline ends. The germline CDR1 and CDR2 sequences are SGDLS and YYNGEE. The CDR3 contains 18 residues. CDR3 sequence reads: CASSVASKQAPGTGELFF. For the CDR3, the DNA is TGTGCCAGCAGCGTAGCTTCCAAGCAGGCCCCGGGCACCGGGGAGCTGTTTTTT.

This clonotype turned up a few times. The V call is TRBV12-5, the J call TRBJ2-1; TRBD2 matches 13 bases. The length of the CDR3 is 16 residues. Germline trimming cut 6 bases from V and 2 bases from J; bases unmatched to any gene: 4. The V gene's germline CDR1 is LGHNT and CDR2 FRNRAP. CDR3 nucleotide sequence: TGTGCTAGTGGACCGACTAGCGGGGGGCCCTACAATGAGCAGTTCTTC. This gives the protein CASGPTSGGPYNEQFF.

There are a few counts of this clonotype. This chain joins TRBV7-9 and TRBJ2-3, with 11 nucleotides matching TRBD2. The V segment lost 4 bases and the J segment 6 bases; nucleotides outside the gene matches: 9. The length of the CDR3 is 16 residues. Germline loops: CDR1 SEHNR, CDR2 FQNEAQ (reference sequence). The DNA of the CDR3 is TGTGCCAGCAGCTATCCCCTAGCGGGGGGCCAGGATACGCAGTATTTT. It specifies CASSYPLAGGQDTQYF.